The clone carrying this T cell receptor beta chain was seen just once. This specimen comes from a study of blood T cell repertoires in COVID-19. Study information: Some COVID-19 samples were acute and others convalescent; all came from the United States, Italy and Spain. T cells, B-cell-depleted T cells, or PBMCs supplied cDNA or gDNA.

Original processing notes: Estimates of nucleated cell counts were drawn from the amplification of reference gene primers. The assay was immunoSEQ multiplex PCR, and TCRdb's table has in-frame clones only and misses some. V, J and clone size are taken as reported in that table, and D and trimming were inferred from the DNA itself. In the table there are roughly 300,000 clones, around 90% of which are singletons. What was sequenced was peripheral blood. This TCR came from a young man who had recovered from COVID-19.

The CDR3 sequence: CATQAASGHYEQYF. CDR3 bases: TGCGCCACCCAGGCGGCTAGCGGACACTACGAGCAGTACTTC. The chain joins TRBV10-1 to TRBJ2-7; 7 bases agree with TRBD2. V trimming: 10 bases; J trimming: 3 bases; junction bases outside the gene matches: 12. CDR1 is WNHNN and CDR2 is SYGVQD in the germline V gene (reference sequence). There are 14 residues in the CDR3.